The clone carrying this T cell receptor beta chain was recorded many times. Its antigen remains unidentified. This sample stems from a study of T cells in Graves' hyperthyroidism and ophthalmopathy. Study-level results: Progression to ophthalmopathy was predicted a median of about 6.6 months early. Blood samples included most of the expanded thyroid clonotypes exceeding 0.001.

It was uncontrolled infection, other autoimmune disease, pregnancy or lactation that excluded patients. The CDR3 has 14 residues. Looked up from germline, CDR1 is MGHRA and CDR2 is YSYEKL. The V end lost 5 bases, the J end lost 5 bases, and 10 bases lay between the germline ends. Amplification of TCR beta CDR3 regions was performed using RNA transcripts as template. A set of HTBI primers served as the primers for a first-round RT-PCR of the TCR CDR3. TCRdb ran MiXCR on the multiplex PCR reads and lists one entry per CDR3 protein. The sample holds approximately 640,000 distinct CDR3 sequences, roughly 46% seen once.

The chain carries TRBV4-1 and TRBJ1-6, with D hard to call. The TCR sequence derives from an adult man with Graves' disease, either hyperthyroidism or ophthalmopathy (not recorded which). The sequenced sample was peripheral blood or thyroid tissue (not recorded which). The CDR3, as DNA: TGCGCCAGCAGCTCCCCGCAGGATAATTCACCCCTCCACTTT. It codes for CASSSPQDNSPLHF.